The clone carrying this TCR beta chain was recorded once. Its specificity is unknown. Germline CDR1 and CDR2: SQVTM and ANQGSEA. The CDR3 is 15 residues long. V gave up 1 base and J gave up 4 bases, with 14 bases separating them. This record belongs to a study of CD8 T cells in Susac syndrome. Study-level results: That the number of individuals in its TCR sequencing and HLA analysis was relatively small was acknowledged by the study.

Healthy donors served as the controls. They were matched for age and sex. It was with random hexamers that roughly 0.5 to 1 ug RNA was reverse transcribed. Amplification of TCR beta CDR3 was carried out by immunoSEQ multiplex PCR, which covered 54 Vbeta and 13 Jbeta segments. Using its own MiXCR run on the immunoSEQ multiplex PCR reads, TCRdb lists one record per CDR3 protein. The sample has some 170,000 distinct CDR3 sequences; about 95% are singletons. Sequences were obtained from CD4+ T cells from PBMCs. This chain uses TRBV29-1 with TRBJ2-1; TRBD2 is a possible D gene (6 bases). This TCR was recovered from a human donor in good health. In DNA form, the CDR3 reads TGCAGCGTTGAAGCCGGGACTGAAGTATACAATGAGCAGTTCTTC. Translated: CSVEAGTEVYNEQFF.